This T cell receptor (beta chain) was captured in a study of OX40 agonist ivuxolimab in advanced cancers. V lost 4 bases to trimming and J lost 4 bases, with 20 bases between them. The CDR3 covers 16 residues. Germline CDR1 reads GTSNPN; CDR2 reads SVGIG (reference sequence). Assay: immunoSEQ multiplex PCR; the TCRdb copy retains only in-frame clones and omits some. The data contain about 64,000 clones, 87% of them singletons. The J gene is TRBJ2-1, the V gene TRBV30; perhaps D is TRBD1 or TRBD2 (6 bases each). This material consisted of CD4+ or CD8+ T cells sorted from blood, taken in a trial of the OX40 agonist ivuxolimab. The sequence came from an adult with an advanced solid tumor such as melanoma, head and neck, liver or kidney cancer. For the CDR3, the DNA is TGTGCCTGGACCCCACTCGGGGGCCGCACTTACAATGAGCAGTTCTTC. Protein: CAWTPLGGRTYNEQFF.